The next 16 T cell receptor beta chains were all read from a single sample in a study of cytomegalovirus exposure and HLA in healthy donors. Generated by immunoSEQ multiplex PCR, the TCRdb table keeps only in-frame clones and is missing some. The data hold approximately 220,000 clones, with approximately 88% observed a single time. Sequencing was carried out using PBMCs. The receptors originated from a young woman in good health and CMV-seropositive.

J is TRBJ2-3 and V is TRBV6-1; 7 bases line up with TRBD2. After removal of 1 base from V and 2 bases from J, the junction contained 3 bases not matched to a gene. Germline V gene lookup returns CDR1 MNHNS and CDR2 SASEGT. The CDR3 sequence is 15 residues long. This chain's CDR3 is CASSEGTSITDTQYF. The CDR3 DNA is TGTGCCAGCAGTGAAGGGACTAGTATCACAGATACGCAGTATTTT.

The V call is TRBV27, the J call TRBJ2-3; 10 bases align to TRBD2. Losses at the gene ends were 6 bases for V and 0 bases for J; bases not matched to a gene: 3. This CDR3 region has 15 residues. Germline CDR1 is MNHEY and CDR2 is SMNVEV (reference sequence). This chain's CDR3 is CASSRGLASTDTQYF. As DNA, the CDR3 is TGTGCCAGCAGCAGGGGACTAGCGAGCACAGATACGCAGTATTTT.

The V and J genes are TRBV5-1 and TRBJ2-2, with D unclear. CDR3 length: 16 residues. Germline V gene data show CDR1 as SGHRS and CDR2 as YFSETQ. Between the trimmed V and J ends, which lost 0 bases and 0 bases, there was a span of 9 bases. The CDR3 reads CASSLVPPPNTGELFF. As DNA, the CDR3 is TGCGCCAGCAGCTTGGTCCCGCCCCCGAACACCGGGGAGCTGTTTTTT.

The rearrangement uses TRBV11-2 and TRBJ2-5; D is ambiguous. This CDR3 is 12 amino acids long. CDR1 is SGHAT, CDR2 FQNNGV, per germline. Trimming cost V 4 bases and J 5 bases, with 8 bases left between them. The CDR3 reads CASSSTQETQYF. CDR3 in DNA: TGTGCCAGCAGCTCAACCCAGGAGACCCAGTACTTC.

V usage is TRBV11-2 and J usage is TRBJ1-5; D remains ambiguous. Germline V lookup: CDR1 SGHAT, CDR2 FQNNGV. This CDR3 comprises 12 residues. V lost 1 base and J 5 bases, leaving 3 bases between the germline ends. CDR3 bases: TGTGCCAGCAGCTTAGTCGATCAGCCCCAGCATTTT. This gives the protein CASSLVDQPQHF.

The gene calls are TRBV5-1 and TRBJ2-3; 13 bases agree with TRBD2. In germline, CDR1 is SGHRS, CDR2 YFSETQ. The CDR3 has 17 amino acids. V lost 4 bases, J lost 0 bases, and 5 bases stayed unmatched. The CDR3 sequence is CASSPGTSGMSTDTQYF. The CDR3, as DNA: TGCGCCAGCAGCCCGGGGACTAGCGGGATGAGCACAGATACGCAGTATTTT.

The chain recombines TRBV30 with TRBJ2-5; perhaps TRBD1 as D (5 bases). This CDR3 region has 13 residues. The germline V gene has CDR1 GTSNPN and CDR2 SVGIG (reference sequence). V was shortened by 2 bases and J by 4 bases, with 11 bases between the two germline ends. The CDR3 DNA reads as TGTGCCTGGAGTAGTCAAAGGGGAGAGACCCAGTACTTC. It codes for CAWSSQRGETQYF.

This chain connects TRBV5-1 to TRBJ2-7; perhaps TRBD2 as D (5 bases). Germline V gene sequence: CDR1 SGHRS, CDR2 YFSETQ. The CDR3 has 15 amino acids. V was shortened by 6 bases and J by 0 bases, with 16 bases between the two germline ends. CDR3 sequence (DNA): TGCGCCAGCACCCCTCTTGCGGGTACCTCCTACGAGCAGTACTTC. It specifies CASTPLAGTSYEQYF.

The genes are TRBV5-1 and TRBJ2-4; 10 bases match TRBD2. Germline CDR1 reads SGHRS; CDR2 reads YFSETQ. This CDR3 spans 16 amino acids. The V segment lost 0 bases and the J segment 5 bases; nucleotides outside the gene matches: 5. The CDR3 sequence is CASSLVTSGIQNIQYF. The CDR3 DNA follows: TGCGCCAGCAGCTTGGTTACTAGCGGGATCCAAAACATTCAGTACTTC.

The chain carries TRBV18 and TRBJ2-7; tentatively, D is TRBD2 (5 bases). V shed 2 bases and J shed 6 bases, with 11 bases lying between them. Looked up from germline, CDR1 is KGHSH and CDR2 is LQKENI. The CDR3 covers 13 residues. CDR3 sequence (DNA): TGTGCCAGCTCACCAAAGGACGGGATCGAGCAGTACTTC. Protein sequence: CASSPKDGIEQYF.

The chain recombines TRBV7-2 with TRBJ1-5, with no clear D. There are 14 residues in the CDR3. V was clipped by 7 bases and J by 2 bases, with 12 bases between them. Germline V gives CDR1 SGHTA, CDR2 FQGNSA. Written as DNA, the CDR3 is TGTGCCAGCACCTCCTCTTCCCGCAATCAGCCCCAGCATTTT. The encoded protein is CASTSSSRNQPQHF.

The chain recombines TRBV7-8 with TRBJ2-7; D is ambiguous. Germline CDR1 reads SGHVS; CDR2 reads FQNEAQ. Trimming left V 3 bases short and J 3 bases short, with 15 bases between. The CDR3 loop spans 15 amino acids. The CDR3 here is CASSLNRWGSYEQYF. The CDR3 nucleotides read TGTGCCAGCAGCTTGAATCGTTGGGGAAGCTACGAGCAGTACTTC. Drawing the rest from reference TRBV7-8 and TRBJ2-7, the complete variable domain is GAGVSQSPRYKVAKRGQDVALRCDPISGHVSLFWYQQALGQGPEFLTYFQNEAQLDKSGLPSDRFFAERPEGSVSTLKIQRTQQEDSAVYLCASSLNRWGSYEQYFGPGTRLTVT.

The CDR3 sequence is CASSLQGPLGELFF. DNA of the CDR3: TGTGCCAGCAGCTTACAAGGACCCTTGGGGGAGCTGTTTTTT. The chain combines TRBV11-2 with TRBJ2-2; D is ambiguous. In germline, CDR1 is SGHAT, CDR2 FQNNGV. Trimming removed 2 bases at V and 8 bases at J, with 12 bases between. The length of the CDR3 is 14 residues. Full variable domain (rest looked up from reference TRBV11-2 and TRBJ2-2): EAGVAQSPRYKIIEKRQSVAFWCNPISGHATLYWYQQILGQGPKLLIQFQNNGVVDDSQLPKDRFSAERLKGVDSTLKIQPAKLEDSAVYLCASSLQGPLGELFFGEGSRLTVL.

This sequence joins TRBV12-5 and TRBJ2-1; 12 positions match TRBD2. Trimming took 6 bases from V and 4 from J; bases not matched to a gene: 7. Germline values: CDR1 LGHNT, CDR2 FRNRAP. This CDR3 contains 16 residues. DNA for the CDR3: TGTGCTAGTGGGACTAGCGGGAGTTGGGGTTACAATGAGCAGTTCTTC. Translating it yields CASGTSGSWGYNEQFF.

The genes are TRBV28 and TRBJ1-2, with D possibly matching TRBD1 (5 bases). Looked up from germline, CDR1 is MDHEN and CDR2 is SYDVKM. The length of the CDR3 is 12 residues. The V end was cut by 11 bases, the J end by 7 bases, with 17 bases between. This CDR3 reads CALGSQGSGYTF. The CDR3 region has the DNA TGTGCCCTGGGTAGCCAGGGCTCTGGCTACACCTTC.

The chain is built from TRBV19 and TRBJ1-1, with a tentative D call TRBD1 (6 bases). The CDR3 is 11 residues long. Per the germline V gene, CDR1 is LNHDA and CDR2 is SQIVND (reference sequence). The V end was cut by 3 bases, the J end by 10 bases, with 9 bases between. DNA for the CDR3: TGTGCCAGTAGTATCAGGGGAGGAGCTTTCTTT. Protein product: CASSIRGGAFF.